A single sample gave rise to the 27 T cell receptor beta chains below, sequenced in a study of regulatory T cells in long-lasting Graves disease. iRepertoire HTBI primers and Arm-PCR of CDR3 regions built TCR beta libraries. TCRdb reprocessed the multiplex PCR reads with MiXCR, giving one entry per CDR3 protein. The sample includes about 290,000 distinct CDR3 sequences, roughly a fifth of them seen just once. Time point given: persistent/refractory GD, antithyroid drugs over 5 years with positive TRAb. From PBMCs, RNA was extracted and then used to make the TCR library. The sample in question was peripheral blood mononuclear cells (PBMCs), obtained when the disease was refractory, from a patient treated with antithyroid drugs. The receptor source for this set is a female donor with Graves disease.

The chain couples TRBV4-1 to TRBJ2-7; 7 bases match TRBD1. CDR3 length: 13 amino acids. The ends lost 3 bases at V and 4 bases at J; junction bases unmatched: 3. Germline V CDR1 and CDR2: MGHRA, YSYEKL. DNA for the CDR3: TGCGCCAGCAGCCAGGGACAGCCTTACGAGCAGTACTTC. Its translation: CASSQGQPYEQYF.

The V and J genes are TRBV19 and TRBJ2-2, with TRBD1 as a possible D gene (6 bases). The length of the CDR3 is 14 residues. Per germline, CDR1 LNHDA and CDR2 SQIVND (reference sequence). With 3 bases removed from V and 5 bases from J, the gap between germline ends came to 10 bases. This CDR3 reads CASSMGQGTGELFF. Written as DNA, the CDR3 is TGTGCCAGTAGTATGGGACAAGGAACCGGGGAGCTGTTTTTT. Together with reference TRBV19 and TRBJ2-2, the CDR3 gives the full variable domain: DGGITQSPKYLFRKEGQNVTLSCEQNLNHDAMYWYRQDPGQGLRLIYYSQIVNDFQKGDIAEGYSVSREKKESFPLTVTSAQKNPTAFYLCASSMGQGTGELFFGEGSRLTVL.

This clonotype was seen a few times. CDR3 bases: TGTGCCATCAGTGGAGCCCAAGAGACCCAGTACTTC. Amino acid sequence: CAISGAQETQYF. The gene calls are TRBV10-3 and TRBJ2-5; no clear D. Germline V gives CDR1 ENHRY, CDR2 SYGVKD. V lost 4 bases and J lost 1, with 4 bases in between. The CDR3 has 12 amino acids.

V usage is TRBV6-1 and J usage is TRBJ1-5; TRBD1 is a possible D gene (5 bases). The CDR3 has 15 residues. Germline V gene sequence: CDR1 MNHNS, CDR2 SASEGT. V was trimmed by 4 bases and J by 3 bases, leaving 13 bases between them. This CDR3 reads CASSGRGSYNQPQHF. In DNA, the CDR3 is TGTGCCAGCAGTGGGAGGGGCAGCTACAATCAGCCCCAGCATTTT.

The sample holds a few counts of this clonotype. The CDR3 DNA reads TGTGCCAGCAGCCAAGCCGGCCGAAGAAGGGGCGAGCAGTACTTC. Amino acid sequence: CASSQAGRRRGEQYF. The chain employs TRBV14 and TRBJ2-7, with D possibly being TRBD1 (5 bases). Germline V lookup: CDR1 SGHDN, CDR2 FVKESK. The CDR3 is made up of 15 amino acids. With 1 base removed from V and 6 bases from J, the gap between germline ends came to 16 bases.

This clonotype was detected only a few times. The chain links TRBV2 to TRBJ2-1; D call uncertain. There are 10 residues in the CDR3. Germline values: CDR1 SNHLY, CDR2 FYNNEI. V lost 6 bases, J lost 7 bases, and 4 bases lay in between. The CDR3: CASRMNEQFF. The CDR3 nucleotides are TGTGCCAGCAGAATGAATGAGCAGTTCTTC.

The chain joins TRBV3-1 to TRBJ1-1; no clear D. Trimming took 1 base from V and 3 from J, leaving 6 bases between them. CDR3 size: 13 residues. In germline, CDR1 is LGHDT, CDR2 YNNKEL (reference sequence). The CDR3 here is CASSQVAHTEAFF. CDR3 DNA: TGTGCCAGCAGCCAAGTCGCACACACTGAAGCTTTCTTT.

At least ten counts were recorded for this clonotype. V gene TRBV6-2 or TRBV6-3 combines with J gene TRBJ1-1; D possibly corresponds to TRBD1 (5 bases). The V end was cut by 3 bases, the J end by 4 bases, with 12 bases between. The CDR3 sequence is 14 residues long. Germline V CDR1 and CDR2: MNHEY, SVGEGT. This CDR3 is CASSYRGTSTEAFF. The CDR3 DNA reads TGTGCCAGCAGTTATCGGGGGACGTCCACTGAAGCTTTCTTT.

The chain carries TRBV10-3 and TRBJ1-1; possibly TRBD1 for D (5 bases). The germline CDR1 and CDR2 sequences are ENHRY and SYGVKD. With 6 bases removed from V and 10 bases from J, the gap between germline ends came to 15 bases. The CDR3 consists of 12 residues. Written as DNA, the CDR3 is TGTGCCATCAGGCCTTTGGGGGAAGCAGCTTTCTTT. It is translated as CAIRPLGEAAFF.

This clonotype has just a few counts. V is TRBV27 and J is TRBJ2-7; the D is unclear. The CDR3 is 15 amino acids. Germline V gene sequence: CDR1 MNHEY, CDR2 SMNVEV (reference sequence). Trimming pared 4 bases from V and 2 bases from J, leaving 15 bases between. CDR3 coding DNA: TGTGCCAGCAGTTCACCGGAAGAAAGACCCTACGAGCAGTACTTC. Translation: CASSSPEERPYEQYF.

This clonotype was counted ten times or more. The chain couples TRBV28 to TRBJ1-1, with unresolved D. Trimming removed 1 base at V and 10 bases at J, with 10 bases between. Germline-derived CDR1 and CDR2 are MDHEN and SYDVKM. The CDR3 length is 12 residues. The CDR3 protein is CASSLYPAGAFF. For the CDR3, the DNA is TGTGCCAGCAGTTTATACCCAGCCGGAGCTTTCTTT.

This sequence joins TRBV6-5 and TRBJ1-2; D gene uncertain. Trimming removed 2 bases from V and 2 bases from J, with 9 bases in between. Germline assignment: CDR1 MNHEY and CDR2 SVGAGI. CDR3 size: 14 residues. In DNA, the CDR3 is TGTGCCAGCAGTTACACCGCTGTCAACTATGGCTACACCTTC. Translation gives CASSYTAVNYGYTF.

This clonotype was counted a few times. This chain joins TRBV11-2 and TRBJ1-1; D gene unclear. The CDR3 loop spans 11 amino acids. V was clipped by 4 bases and J by 7 bases, with 7 bases between them. Germline lookup yields CDR1 SGHAT and CDR2 FQNNGV. Written as DNA, the CDR3 is TGTGCCAGCAGCTCGGTAGGTGAAGCTTTCTTT. Protein: CASSSVGEAFF.

A note on this clonotype: A much bigger clone sits one base away, suggesting this may be a read error. V usage is TRBV11-1 and J usage is TRBJ2-5, with D possibly matching TRBD2 (6 bases). The V end was cut by 8 bases, the J end by 7 bases, with 14 bases between. The germline gives CDR1 SGHAT, CDR2 FQDESV (reference sequence). The CDR3 is made up of 12 amino acids. The CDR3 spells CASGAPGGTQYF. The CDR3 coding sequence is TGTGCCAGCGGCGCCCCCGGGGGGACCCAGTACTTC.

The CDR3 protein is CSAWGVLTENNSPLHF. The DNA of the CDR3 is TGCAGTGCTTGGGGGGTCCTGACAGAGAATAATTCACCCCTCCACTTT. J is TRBJ1-6 and V is TRBV20-1, with D possibly TRBD1 on 5 matching bases. This CDR3 spans 16 amino acids. Germline CDR1 DFQATT, CDR2 SNEGSKA (reference sequence). V lost 5 bases and J lost 5, with 19 bases in between.

The V gene is TRBV20-1, the J gene TRBJ2-3; 14 nucleotides agree with TRBD2. After removal of 0 bases from V and 0 bases from J, the junction contained 8 bases not matched to a gene. The CDR3 covers 19 residues. CDR1 is DFQATT and CDR2 is SNEGSKA in the germline V gene (reference sequence). CDR3 DNA sequence: TGCAGTGCTAGAGAAATCCCCGGGACTAGCGGGAGAAGCACAGATACGCAGTATTTT. It yields the protein CSAREIPGTSGRSTDTQYF.

This chain uses TRBV18 with TRBJ1-1, with 9 nucleotides matching TRBD1. The CDR3 has 18 amino acids. Germline V gives CDR1 KGHSH, CDR2 LQKENI. With V trimmed by 4 bases and J by 4 bases, 16 bases remained unmatched. CDR3 DNA sequence: TGTGCCAGCTCACTTGCCGTGGGACAGGGCTCGTGGGGCACTGAAGCTTTCTTT. It specifies CASSLAVGQGSWGTEAFF.

This chain uses TRBV29-1 with TRBJ2-2; 9 bases agree with TRBD2. Germline CDR1 reads SQVTM; CDR2 reads ANQGSEA. The V gene end was trimmed by 7 bases and the J gene end by 4 bases; junction bases not matched to a gene: 10. The CDR3 length is 15 residues. For the CDR3, the DNA is TGCAGCGGGTCCTATGGCGGGAGGGCCACCGGGGAGCTGTTTTTT. This gives the protein CSGSYGGRATGELFF.

This clonotype has only a few counts. Germline and junction disagree at one end, which may indicate a read error. The V gene is TRBV3-1, the J gene TRBJ1-4; 10 bases are shared with TRBD1. Germline lookup yields CDR1 LGHDT and CDR2 YNNKEL (reference sequence). CDR3 length equals 14 residues. The CDR3 sequence: CASRGGTGDEKLFF. The CDR3, as DNA: TGTGCCAGCAGGGGGGGGACAGGGGATGAAAAACTGTTTTTC.

This chain joins TRBV20-1 and TRBJ2-7; D might be TRBD2 (6 bases). Germline CDR1 reads DFQATT; CDR2 reads SNEGSKA (reference sequence). V lost 5 bases and J lost 2, with 13 bases in between. CDR3 length equals 13 residues. The CDR3 nucleotides read TGCAGTGCTGTCCGGGACTGGCCCTACGAGCAGTACTTC. This codes for CSAVRDWPYEQYF.

This clonotype has a count of ten or more. The rearrangement links TRBV12-3 or TRBV12-4 to TRBJ1-5; D is unclear. The CDR3 extends over 14 amino acids. Deletions cut 5 bases from V and 0 bases from J, with 8 bases between. The CDR3 region has the DNA TGTGCCAGCAGTGAAGGGTCTAGCAATCAGCCCCAGCATTTT. Protein: CASSEGSSNQPQHF.

This clonotype showed up just once. J is TRBJ2-1 and V is TRBV3-1; 7 bases align to TRBD2. CDR3 length equals 15 residues. Trimming cost V 3 bases and J 9 bases; bases outside gene matches: 11. Germline V gene sequence: CDR1 LGHDT, CDR2 YNNKEL (reference sequence). CDR3 coding DNA: TGTGCCAGCAGCCAGGGTGGGGGGGGTACGGCTGAGCAGTTCTTC. Its translation is CASSQGGGGTAEQFF.

This clonotype was observed a few times. The V gene is TRBV27, the J gene TRBJ1-5; TRBD1 matches at 7 bases. The V and J ends lost 5 bases and 0 bases, in that order; junction bases with no gene match: 7. This CDR3 contains 16 residues. The V gene's germline CDR1 is MNHEY and CDR2 SMNVEV (reference sequence). The CDR3 DNA sequence: TGTGCCAGCAGTCCAGGGGGTCATTATAGCAATCAGCCCCAGCATTTT. Translating gives CASSPGGHYSNQPQHF.

This clonotype showed up just a few times. The CDR3 bases are TGTGCCAGCAGCTTGGGCCGAACAGGGGCTTACTACGAGCAGTACTTC. This encodes CASSLGRTGAYYEQYF. The genes are TRBV5-6 and TRBJ2-7; TRBD1 matches at 7 bases. Trimming at V came to 0 bases and at J to 3 bases, leaving 9 bases not matched to a gene. The CDR3 is 16 amino acids. Per germline, CDR1 SGHDT and CDR2 YYEEEE.

The chain carries TRBV5-4 and TRBJ2-3; the match to TRBD2 covers 10 bases. CDR1 and CDR2 (germline): SGHNT, YYREEE (reference sequence). The CDR3 has 17 residues. V trimming: 0 bases; J trimming: 3 bases; junction bases outside the gene matches: 7. Here the CDR3 DNA reads TGTGCCAGCAGCTTGGGAGGACTAGCGGCGATGACAGATACGCAGTATTTT. Residues: CASSLGGLAAMTDTQYF.

This clonotype was counted ten times or more. V gene TRBV6-2 or TRBV6-3 combines with J gene TRBJ2-1, with 9 bases that match TRBD2. CDR1 is MNHEY, CDR2 SVGEGT, per germline. The ends lost 5 bases at V and 6 bases at J; junction bases unmatched: 8. There are 15 residues in the CDR3. The CDR3 DNA follows: TGTGCCAGCAGTCGACAGCGGGAGGTAGGCAATGAGCAGTTCTTC. This codes for CASSRQREVGNEQFF.

CDR3 in amino acids: CASSLDGDSLWGYTF. CDR3 sequence (DNA): TGTGCCAGCAGCTTAGACGGTGACAGTCTTTGGGGCTACACCTTC. This chain uses TRBV5-8 with TRBJ1-2; D possibly corresponds to TRBD1 (5 bases). CDR3 size: 15 residues. The V gene's germline CDR1 is SGHTS and CDR2 YDEGEE. Trimming removed 2 bases at V and 8 bases at J, with 19 bases between.